Each of the 16 T cell receptor beta chains below was sequenced from the same sample in a study of shared clonotypes between healthy human individuals. TCRdb's table, derived via immunoSEQ multiplex PCR, lists solely in-frame clones and lacks some. This sample carries about 2 million clones, over 85% of them seen once, and the ten largest clones take roughly 0.13%. The sequencing input was naive CD4+ T cells sorted from blood. Indicated subset: CD45RA+ positively selected. The receptors were sampled from a young man in good health.

As concerns this clone: The junction shows a germline mismatch at one end, possibly a read error. The rearrangement links TRBV7-7 to TRBJ2-5, with 9 bases that match TRBD2. The CDR3 is 14 amino acids. The germline V gene encodes CDR1 SSHAT and CDR2 FNYEAQ (reference sequence). In DNA, the CDR3 is TGTGCTAGCAGCTTAGGAGCGGGGGGAGAGACCCAGTACTTC. Amino acid sequence: CASSLGAGGETQYF.

V gene TRBV2 combines with J gene TRBJ2-5, with 10 bases lining up with TRBD2. Germline V gives CDR1 SNHLY, CDR2 FYNNEI. V lost 5 bases and J lost 5; bases outside the gene matches: 8. This CDR3 has 15 residues. The CDR3 bases are TGTGCCAGCAGTCCCCAGGGAGCGGGGGGGGAGACCCAGTACTTC. It encodes CASSPQGAGGETQYF.

This chain links TRBV28 with TRBJ1-2; weak D call: TRBD1 (5 bases). Germline values: CDR1 MDHEN, CDR2 SYDVKM. The V gene lost 4 bases and the J gene lost 8 bases, with 20 bases spanning the gap. The CDR3 length is 15 residues. In nucleotides, the CDR3 is TGTGCCAGCAGTTGGGGGGGAGTTTTCTTTACGGGCTACACCTTC. It codes for CASSWGGVFFTGYTF.

CDR3 residues: CAWRGQLILNTEAFF. The DNA for the CDR3 is TGTGCCTGGAGGGGACAGCTGATTTTGAACACTGAAGCTTTCTTT. This chain connects TRBV30 to TRBJ1-1, with TRBD1 identical over 7 bases. V gave up 3 bases and J gave up 0 bases; unmatched junction bases: 7. There are 15 residues in the CDR3. Germline CDR1 and CDR2: GTSNPN and SVGIG (reference sequence).

V and J are TRBV7-9 and TRBJ2-1, with 9 bases matching TRBD1. The CDR3 has 16 residues. Germline trimming cut 5 bases from V and 4 bases from J; bases unmatched to any gene: 9. CDR1 SEHNR and CDR2 FQNEAQ come from the germline V gene (reference sequence). This CDR3 is CASSPQTGGAYNEQFF. The CDR3 DNA reads TGTGCCAGCAGCCCCCAAACAGGGGGCGCTTACAATGAGCAGTTCTTC.

This clone was seen only once. The gene calls are TRBV7-2 and TRBJ2-7, with 8 bases identical to TRBD1. After removal of 5 bases from V and 0 bases from J, the junction contained 12 bases not matched to a gene. Germline CDR1 SGHTA, CDR2 FQGNSA. This CDR3 region has 17 residues. The CDR3: CASSTRTGLSLSYEQYF. Written as DNA, the CDR3 is TGTGCCAGCAGCACTAGGACAGGGCTCTCTCTCTCCTACGAGCAGTACTTC.

This clone was found once. The chain is built from TRBV27 and TRBJ1-2; 12 bases map to TRBD1. CDR3 length equals 15 residues. V was pared by 2 bases and J by 7 bases, with 5 bases of the junction left unmatched. The V gene's germline CDR1 is MNHEY and CDR2 SMNVEV (reference sequence). The CDR3 DNA is TGTGCCAGCAGTTTAGGGACAGGGGGCTCGAGTGGCTACACCTTC. Encoded protein: CASSLGTGGSSGYTF.

The chain employs TRBV14 and TRBJ1-4; D is possibly TRBD1 (5 bases). The CDR3 has 16 residues. The germline V gene has CDR1 SGHDN and CDR2 FVKESK. V lost 1 base and J 4 bases, leaving 13 bases between the germline ends. The CDR3 region has the DNA TGTGCCAGCAGCCAAGGAAAGGGGTCGGTTAATGAAAAACTGTTTTTT. Its translation: CASSQGKGSVNEKLFF.

The CDR3 DNA follows: TGTGCCAGCAGTCTCCTCATGGGTGGCTACACCTTC. Translating gives CASSLLMGGYTF. The chain links TRBV28 to TRBJ1-2; D remains ambiguous. The CDR3 spans 12 residues. Between the trimmed V and J ends, which lost 5 bases and 7 bases, there was a span of 11 bases. Per germline, CDR1 MDHEN and CDR2 SYDVKM.

The chain carries TRBV5-1 and TRBJ2-2; TRBD2 matches at 8 bases. Losses at the gene ends were 7 bases for V and 2 bases for J; bases not matched to a gene: 7. The CDR3 spans 15 residues. The germline CDR1 and CDR2 sequences are SGHRS and YFSETQ. The CDR3 DNA follows: TGCGCCAGCTCCCCGGCGGGGGGCAACACCGGGGAGCTGTTTTTT. Translated: CASSPAGGNTGELFF.

Written as DNA, the CDR3 is TGCGCCAGCAGCCGCAAAGGCGGGGAGACCCAGTACTTC. Translating gives CASSRKGGETQYF. This rearrangement joins TRBV5-1 to TRBJ2-5; D may be TRBD2 (5 bases). This CDR3 has 13 amino acids. The germline V gene encodes CDR1 SGHRS and CDR2 YFSETQ. The V gene lost 4 bases and the J gene lost 5 bases, with 12 bases spanning the gap. Combining the CDR3 with reference TRBV5-1 and TRBJ2-5 gives the whole variable domain KAGVTQTPRYLIKTRGQQVTLSCSPISGHRSVSWYQQTPGQGLQFLFEYFSETQRNKGNFPGRFSGRQFSNSRSEMNVSTLELGDSALYLCASSRKGGETQYFGPGTRLLVL.

The J gene is TRBJ2-2, the V gene TRBV5-1, with 8 bases that match TRBD1. Germline V gene lookup returns CDR1 SGHRS and CDR2 YFSETQ. The J segment lost 4 bases and the V segment lost 2 bases, leaving 4 bases of the junction unmatched. The CDR3 totals 15 residues. The CDR3 DNA reads as TGCGCCAGCAGCTTAACCAGGGGGCTCACCGGGGAGCTGTTTTTT. Translating it yields CASSLTRGLTGELFF.

The J gene is TRBJ2-1, the V gene TRBV5-4; 10 bases are shared with TRBD2. Trimming at V came to 4 bases and at J to 9 bases, leaving 10 bases not matched to a gene. This CDR3 contains 15 residues. Germline CDR1 SGHNT, CDR2 YYREEE (reference sequence). The CDR3 bases are TGTGCCAGCAGCGTAACCGGGACTAGCGATAGTGAGCAGTTCTTC. This gives the protein CASSVTGTSDSEQFF.

CDR3 amino acids: CSVEGGYGNTIYF. CDR3 coding DNA: TGCAGCGTTGAAGGGGGATATGGAAACACCATATATTTT. The chain joins TRBV29-1 to TRBJ1-3; D gene ambiguous. Germline V CDR1 and CDR2: SQVTM, ANQGSEA. V was shortened by 1 base and J by 3 bases, with 7 bases between the two germline ends. This CDR3 comprises 13 residues.

This clone was seen a few times. The chain has TRBV9 and TRBJ1-5; D gene ambiguous. CDR1 SGDLS and CDR2 YYNGEE come from the germline V gene. The V end was cut by 0 bases, the J end by 3 bases, with 1 base between. The CDR3 extends over 12 amino acids. CDR3 residues: CASSVDNQPQHF. For the CDR3, the DNA is TGTGCCAGCAGCGTAGACAATCAGCCCCAGCATTTT.

The V call is TRBV30, the J call TRBJ1-6; unclear D gene. The CDR3 contains 13 residues. The germline V gene encodes CDR1 GTSNPN and CDR2 SVGIG (reference sequence). V was shortened by 3 bases and J by 8 bases, with 11 bases between the two germline ends. CDR3 residues: CAWRLGRDSPLHF. The CDR3 coding sequence is TGTGCCTGGAGGCTGGGAAGGGATTCACCCCTCCACTTT.